The clone carrying this TCR beta chain was observed a handful of times. TCRdb re-called the 5' RACE reads with MiXCR, one entry per CDR3 protein. The sample includes fewer than 45,000 distinct CDR3 sequences, more than 7% seen only once; the top ten take 29%. The data belong to a study of spatial heterogeneity in lung cancer. Study summary: Raw reads showed each unique TCR and UMI combination turning up more than ten times on average.

Sample time point: sample taken at primary tumor resection. Just over 70 TRACERx patients with early, untreated non-small cell lung cancer donated samples. There are 15 residues in the CDR3. In germline, CDR1 is SGHTA, CDR2 FQGNSA. V was shortened by 0 bases and J by 0 bases, with 5 bases between the two germline ends. Sequencing used PBMCs, obtained at surgery. The rearrangement links TRBV7-2 to TRBJ2-2; D call uncertain. The sequence derives from a female donor with early-stage non-small cell lung cancer. CDR3 DNA: TGTGCCAGCAGCTTAGCGCCGGCGAACACCGGGGAGCTGTTTTTT. It codes for CASSLAPANTGELFF.